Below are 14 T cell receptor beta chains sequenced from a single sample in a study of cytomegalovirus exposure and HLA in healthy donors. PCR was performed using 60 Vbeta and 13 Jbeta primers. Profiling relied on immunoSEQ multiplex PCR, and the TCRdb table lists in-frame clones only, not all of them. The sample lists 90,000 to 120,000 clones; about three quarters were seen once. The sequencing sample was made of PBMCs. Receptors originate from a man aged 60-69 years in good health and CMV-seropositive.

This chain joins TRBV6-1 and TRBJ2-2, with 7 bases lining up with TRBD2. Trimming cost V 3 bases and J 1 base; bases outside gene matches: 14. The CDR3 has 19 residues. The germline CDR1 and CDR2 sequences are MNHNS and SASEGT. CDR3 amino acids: CASSDLIRGLVRNTGELFF. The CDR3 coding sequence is TGTGCCAGCAGTGATCTTATCCGTGGACTAGTGAGGAACACCGGGGAGCTGTTTTTT.

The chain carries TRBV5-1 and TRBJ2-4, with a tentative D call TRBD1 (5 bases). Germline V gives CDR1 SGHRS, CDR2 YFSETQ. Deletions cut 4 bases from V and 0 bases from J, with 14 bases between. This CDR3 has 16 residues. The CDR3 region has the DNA TGCGCCAGCAGCCCAGGACAATTCCTAGCCAAAAACATTCAGTACTTC. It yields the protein CASSPGQFLAKNIQYF.

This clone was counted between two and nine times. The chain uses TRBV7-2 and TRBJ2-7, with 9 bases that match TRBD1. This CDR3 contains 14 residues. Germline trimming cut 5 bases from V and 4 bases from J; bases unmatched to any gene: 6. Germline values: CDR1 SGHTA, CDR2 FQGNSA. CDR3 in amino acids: CASSGATGGYEQYF. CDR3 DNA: TGTGCCAGCAGCGGGGCGACAGGGGGGTACGAGCAGTACTTC.

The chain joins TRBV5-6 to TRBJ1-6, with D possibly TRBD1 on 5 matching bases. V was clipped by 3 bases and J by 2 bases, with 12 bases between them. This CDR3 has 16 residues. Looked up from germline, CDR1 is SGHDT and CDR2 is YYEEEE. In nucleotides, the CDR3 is TGTGCCAGCAGCTCGGCTGAGACAGCCTATAATTCACCCCTCCACTTT. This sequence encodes CASSSAETAYNSPLHF.

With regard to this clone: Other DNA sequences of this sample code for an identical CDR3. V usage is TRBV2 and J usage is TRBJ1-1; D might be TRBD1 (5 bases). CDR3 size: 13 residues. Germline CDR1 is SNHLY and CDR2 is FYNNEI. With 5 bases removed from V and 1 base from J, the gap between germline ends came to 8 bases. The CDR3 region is CASSLQGNTEAFF. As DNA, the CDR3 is TGTGCCAGCAGTCTTCAGGGGAACACTGAAGCTTTCTTT.

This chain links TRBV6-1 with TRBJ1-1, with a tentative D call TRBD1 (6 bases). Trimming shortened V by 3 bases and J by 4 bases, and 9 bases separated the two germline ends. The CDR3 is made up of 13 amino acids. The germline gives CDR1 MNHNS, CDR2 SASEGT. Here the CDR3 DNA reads TGTGCCAGCAGTGACAGGGGTATCACTGAAGCTTTCTTT. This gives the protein CASSDRGITEAFF.

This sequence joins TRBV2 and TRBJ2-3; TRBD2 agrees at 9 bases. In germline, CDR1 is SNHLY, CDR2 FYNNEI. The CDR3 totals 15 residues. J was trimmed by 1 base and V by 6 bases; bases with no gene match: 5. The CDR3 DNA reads TGTGCCAGCAGCGAGATAGCGGGGGGCACAGATACGCAGTATTTT. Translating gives CASSEIAGGTDTQYF.

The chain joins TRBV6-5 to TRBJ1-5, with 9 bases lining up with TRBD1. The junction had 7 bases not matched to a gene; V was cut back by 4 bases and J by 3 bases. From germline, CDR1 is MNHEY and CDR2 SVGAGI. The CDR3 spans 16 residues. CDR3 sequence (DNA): TGTGCCAGCAGTTCATACGGACAGGGGTCCAATCAGCCCCAGCATTTT. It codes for CASSSYGQGSNQPQHF.

CDR3 in amino acids: CASSPQGQNTEAFF. CDR3 bases: TGTGCCAGCTCACCCCAGGGGCAGAACACTGAAGCTTTCTTT. V and J are TRBV18 and TRBJ1-1, with a possible D match to TRBD1 (6 bases). Trimming removed 3 bases at V and 1 base at J, with 9 bases between. Germline V gives CDR1 KGHSH, CDR2 LQKENI. The CDR3 sequence is 14 residues long.

In DNA form, the CDR3 reads TGTGCCAGCAGTTTAATTACGGGAGGTCAGCCCCAGCATTTT. The encoded protein is CASSLITGGQPQHF. The genes are TRBV28 and TRBJ1-5; D not certain. Trimming stripped 2 bases from V and 6 bases from J, with 11 bases between. The CDR3 contains 14 residues. Germline V lookup: CDR1 MDHEN, CDR2 SYDVKM.

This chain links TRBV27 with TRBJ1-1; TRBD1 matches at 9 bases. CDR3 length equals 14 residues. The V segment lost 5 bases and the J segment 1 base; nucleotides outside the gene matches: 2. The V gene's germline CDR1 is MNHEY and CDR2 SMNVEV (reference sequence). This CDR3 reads CASSGQGTNTEAFF. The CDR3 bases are TGTGCCAGCAGTGGACAGGGGACGAACACTGAAGCTTTCTTT.

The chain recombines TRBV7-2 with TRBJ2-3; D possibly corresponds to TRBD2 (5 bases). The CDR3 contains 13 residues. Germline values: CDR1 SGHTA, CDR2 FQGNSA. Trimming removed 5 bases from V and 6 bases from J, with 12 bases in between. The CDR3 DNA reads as TGTGCCAGCAGCCCGGGCAGGAGGGATACGCAGTATTTT. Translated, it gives CASSPGRRDTQYF.

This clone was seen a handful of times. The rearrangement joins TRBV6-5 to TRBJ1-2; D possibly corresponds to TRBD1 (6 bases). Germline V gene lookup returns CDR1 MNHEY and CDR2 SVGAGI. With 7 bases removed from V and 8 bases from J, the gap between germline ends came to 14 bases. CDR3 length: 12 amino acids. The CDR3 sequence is CASTERGNGYTF. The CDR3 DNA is TGTGCCAGCACCGAAAGGGGGAACGGCTACACCTTC.

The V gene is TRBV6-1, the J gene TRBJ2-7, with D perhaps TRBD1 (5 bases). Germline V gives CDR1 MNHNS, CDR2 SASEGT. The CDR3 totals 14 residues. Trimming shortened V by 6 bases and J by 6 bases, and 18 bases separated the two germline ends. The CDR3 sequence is CASSSRQPSGEQYF. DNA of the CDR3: TGTGCCAGCAGCTCTAGACAGCCCTCCGGCGAGCAGTACTTC.